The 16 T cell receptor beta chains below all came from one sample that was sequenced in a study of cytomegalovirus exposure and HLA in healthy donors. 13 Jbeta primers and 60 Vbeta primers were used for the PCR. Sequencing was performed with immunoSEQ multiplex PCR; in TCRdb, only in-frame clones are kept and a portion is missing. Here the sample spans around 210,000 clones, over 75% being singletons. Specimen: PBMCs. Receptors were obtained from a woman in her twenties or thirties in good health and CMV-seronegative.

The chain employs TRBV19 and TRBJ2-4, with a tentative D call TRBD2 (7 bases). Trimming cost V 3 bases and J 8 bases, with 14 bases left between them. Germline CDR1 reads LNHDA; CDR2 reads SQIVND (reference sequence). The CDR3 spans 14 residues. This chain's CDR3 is CASSIWTRGDIQYF. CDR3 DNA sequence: TGTGCCAGTAGTATCTGGACTAGGGGGGACATTCAGTACTTC.

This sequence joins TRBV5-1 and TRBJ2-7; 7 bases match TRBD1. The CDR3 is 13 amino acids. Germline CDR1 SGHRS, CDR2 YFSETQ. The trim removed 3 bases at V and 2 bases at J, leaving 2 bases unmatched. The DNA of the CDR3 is TGCGCCAGCAGCTGGACAGGTGCCTACGAGCAGTACTTC. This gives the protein CASSWTGAYEQYF. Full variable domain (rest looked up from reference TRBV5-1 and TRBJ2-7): KAGVTQTPRYLIKTRGQQVTLSCSPISGHRSVSWYQQTPGQGLQFLFEYFSETQRNKGNFPGRFSGRQFSNSRSEMNVSTLELGDSALYLCASSWTGAYEQYFGPGTRLTVT.

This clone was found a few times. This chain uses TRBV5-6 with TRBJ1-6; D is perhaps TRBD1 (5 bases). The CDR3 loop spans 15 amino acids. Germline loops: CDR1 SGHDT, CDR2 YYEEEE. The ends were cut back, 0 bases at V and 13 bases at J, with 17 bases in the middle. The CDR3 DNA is TGTGCCAGCAGCTTGGAAGGACAAAACCGTCCCCCCCTCCACTTT. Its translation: CASSLEGQNRPPLHF.

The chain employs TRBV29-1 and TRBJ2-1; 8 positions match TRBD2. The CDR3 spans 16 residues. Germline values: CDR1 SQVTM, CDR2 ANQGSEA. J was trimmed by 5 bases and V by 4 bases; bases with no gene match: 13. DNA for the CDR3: TGCAGCGTTGGACAGGTACCAGGACTAGCCCACAATGAGCAGTTCTTC. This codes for CSVGQVPGLAHNEQFF.

The CDR3 reads CASSLTGPVYEQYF. The CDR3 region has the DNA TGTGCCAGCAGTTTAACAGGGCCCGTCTACGAGCAGTACTTC. J is TRBJ2-7 and V is TRBV27; possible D gene TRBD1, 6 bases. Trimming removed 2 bases from V and 3 bases from J, with 11 bases in between. The CDR3 totals 14 residues. CDR1 and CDR2 from the germline V gene are MNHEY and SMNVEV (reference sequence).

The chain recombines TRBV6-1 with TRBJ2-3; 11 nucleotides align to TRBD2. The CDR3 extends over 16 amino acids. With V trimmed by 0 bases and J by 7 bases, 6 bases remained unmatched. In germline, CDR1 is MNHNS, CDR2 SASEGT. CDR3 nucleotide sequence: TGTGCCAGCAGTGAAGCTAAAGGGACTAGCGGCTATACGCAGTATTTT. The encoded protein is CASSEAKGTSGYTQYF.

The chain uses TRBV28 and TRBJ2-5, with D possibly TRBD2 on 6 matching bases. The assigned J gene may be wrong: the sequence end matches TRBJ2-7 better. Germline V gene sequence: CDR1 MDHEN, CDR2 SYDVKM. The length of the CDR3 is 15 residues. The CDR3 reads CASSTPGLSQYEQYF. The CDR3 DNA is TGTGCCAGCAGTACTCCGGGACTCAGCCAATACGAGCAGTACTTC.

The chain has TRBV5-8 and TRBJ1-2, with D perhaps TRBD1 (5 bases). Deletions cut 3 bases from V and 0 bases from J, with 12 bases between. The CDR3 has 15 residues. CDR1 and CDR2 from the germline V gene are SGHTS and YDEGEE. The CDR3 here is CASSSYSTANYGYTF. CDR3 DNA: TGTGCCAGCAGCTCCTACTCGACAGCTAACTATGGCTACACCTTC. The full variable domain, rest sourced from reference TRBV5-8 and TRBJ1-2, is EAGVTQSPTHLIKTRGQQATLRCSPISGHTSVYWYQQALGLGLQFLLWYDEGEERNRGNFPPRFSGRQFPNYSSELNVNALELEDSALYLCASSSYSTANYGYTFGSGTRLTVV.

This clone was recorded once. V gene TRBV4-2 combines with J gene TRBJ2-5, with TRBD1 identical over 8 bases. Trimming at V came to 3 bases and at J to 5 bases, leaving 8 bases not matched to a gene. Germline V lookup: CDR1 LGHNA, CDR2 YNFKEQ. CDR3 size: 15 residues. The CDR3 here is CASSQGQDPRETQYF. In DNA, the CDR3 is TGTGCCAGCAGCCAGGGACAGGACCCTAGGGAGACCCAGTACTTC.

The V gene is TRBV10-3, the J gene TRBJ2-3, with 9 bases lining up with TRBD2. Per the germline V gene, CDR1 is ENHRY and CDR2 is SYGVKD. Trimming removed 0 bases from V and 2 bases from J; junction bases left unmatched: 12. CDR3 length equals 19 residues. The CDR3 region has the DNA TGTGCCATCAGTGAGTCCGCCATAGGGCTAGCGGGGACCACAGATACGCAGTATTTT. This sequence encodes CAISESAIGLAGTTDTQYF.

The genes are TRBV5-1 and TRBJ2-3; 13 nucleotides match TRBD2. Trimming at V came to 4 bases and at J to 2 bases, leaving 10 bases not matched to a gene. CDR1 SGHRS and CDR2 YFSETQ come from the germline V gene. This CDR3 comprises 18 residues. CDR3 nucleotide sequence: TGCGCCAGCAGCACCGGAACTAGCGGGGGGGGTGTCACAGATACGCAGTATTTT. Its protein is CASSTGTSGGGVTDTQYF.

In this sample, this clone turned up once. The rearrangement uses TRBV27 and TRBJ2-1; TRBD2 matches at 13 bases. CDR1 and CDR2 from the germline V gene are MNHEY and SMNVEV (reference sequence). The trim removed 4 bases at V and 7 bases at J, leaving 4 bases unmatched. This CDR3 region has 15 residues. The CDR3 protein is CASSSGTSGKNEQFF. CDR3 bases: TGTGCCAGCAGTTCTGGGACTAGCGGGAAGAATGAGCAGTTCTTC.

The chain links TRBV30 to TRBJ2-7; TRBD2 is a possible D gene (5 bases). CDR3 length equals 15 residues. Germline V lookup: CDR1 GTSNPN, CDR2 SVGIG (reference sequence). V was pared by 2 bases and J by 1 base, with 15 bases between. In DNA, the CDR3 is TGTGCCTGGAGTAAGGTAGGGAGATATTCCTACGAGCAGTACTTC. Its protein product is CAWSKVGRYSYEQYF. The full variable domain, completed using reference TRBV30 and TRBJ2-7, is SQTIHQWPATLVQPVGSPLSLECTVEGTSNPNLYWYRQAAGRGLQLLFYSVGIGQISSEVPQNLSASRPQDRQFILSSKKLLLSDSGFYLCAWSKVGRYSYEQYFGPGTRLTVT.

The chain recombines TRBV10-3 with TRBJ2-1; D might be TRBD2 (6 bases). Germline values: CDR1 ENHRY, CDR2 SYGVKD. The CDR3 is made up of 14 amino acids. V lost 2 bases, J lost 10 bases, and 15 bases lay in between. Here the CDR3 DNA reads TGTGCCATCAGTGAGCCCTTCTTCAGCGGGGAGCAGTTCTTC. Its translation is CAISEPFFSGEQFF.

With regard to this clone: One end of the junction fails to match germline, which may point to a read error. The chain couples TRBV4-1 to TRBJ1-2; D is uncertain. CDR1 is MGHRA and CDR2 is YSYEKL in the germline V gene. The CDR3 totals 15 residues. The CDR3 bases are TGCGCCAGCCGAGACCCAGGAGGATCAAACTATGGCTACCCCTTC. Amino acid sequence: CASRDPGGSNYGYPF.

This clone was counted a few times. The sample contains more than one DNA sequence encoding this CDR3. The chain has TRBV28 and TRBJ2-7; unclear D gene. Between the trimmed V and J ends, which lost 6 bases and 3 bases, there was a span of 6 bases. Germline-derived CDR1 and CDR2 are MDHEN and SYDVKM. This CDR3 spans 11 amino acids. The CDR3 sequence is CASSPRYEQYF. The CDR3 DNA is TGTGCCAGCAGCCCTCGCTACGAGCAGTACTTC.